This T cell receptor beta chain was sequenced for a study of cytomegalovirus exposure and HLA in healthy donors. Study-wide results and limits: Solely CMV serostatus was available to characterize immune exposure.

The donors were healthy bone marrow donors. Germline V CDR1 and CDR2: SEHNR, FQNEAQ (reference sequence). The CDR3 is 18 amino acids. V shed 5 bases and J shed 1 base, with 23 bases lying between them. Turning to this clone: Antigen specificity is unknown.

PCR was performed using 60 Vbeta and 13 Jbeta primers. Data came from immunoSEQ multiplex PCR; TCRdb stores just in-frame clones and leaves some out. Of 170,000 or so clones listed, around four fifths were seen once; the top ten hold 1%. This chain connects TRBV7-9 to TRBJ1-2, with D possibly being TRBD1 (5 bases). Sequences were obtained from PBMCs. This TCR derives from a woman aged 45-60 years in good health and CMV-seropositive. In DNA, the CDR3 is TGTGCCAGCAGCAGACCACGGGGGTTGGGGGAGGATAACTATGGCTACACCTTC. It encodes CASSRPRGLGEDNYGYTF.